A single sample gave rise to the 26 T cell receptor beta chains below, sequenced in a study of tumor-infiltrating lymphocytes in primary liver carcinoma. Unsorted whole blood yielded blood RNA, and germline DNA was extracted as well. From around 530 ng of total RNA, TCR beta-specific cDNA was reverse-transcribed using a constant-region primer. Sequencing libraries for TCR beta derived from three nested multiplex PCR rounds that used slightly modified ARM-PCR. Rounds one and two of PCR, each of approximately 11 cycles, were primed with TRBV1-TRBV30 forward primers and a C-beta reverse primer. TCRdb reprocessed the multiplex PCR reads via MiXCR and lists one record per CDR3 protein. The sample lists about 350,000 distinct CDR3 sequences, 65% occurring once. The sequencing sample was made of peripheral blood. These receptors came from a man in his forties with primary liver carcinoma and hepatitis B virus infection.

This clonotype was found many times. The genes are TRBV6-5 and TRBJ1-3; D unresolved. The CDR3 spans 15 residues. With 2 bases removed from V and 2 bases from J, the gap between germline ends came to 10 bases. Germline lookup yields CDR1 MNHEY and CDR2 SVGAGI. CDR3 nucleotides: TGTGCCAGCAGTTACGCGCGGGCAGCTGGAAACACCATATATTTT. Residues: CASSYARAAGNTIYF.

This clonotype has a handful of counts. Because it lacks the conserved phenylalanine or tryptophan at the end, this CDR3 is likely a read error. The chain links TRBV4-3 to TRBJ1-6, with TRBD1 matching over 10 bases. Germline assignment: CDR1 LGHNA and CDR2 YSLEER. Trimming at V came to 5 bases and at J to 7 bases, leaving 8 bases not matched to a gene. CDR3 length: 16 residues. In DNA form, the CDR3 reads TGCGCCAGCAGCTCCTGGGACAGGGGAAGGAATTCACCCCTCCACCTT. The encoded protein is CASSSWDRGRNSPLHL.

In regard to this clonotype: Possible read error: a much larger clone is one base away. The chain carries TRBV6-6 and TRBJ2-7, with 10 nucleotides matching TRBD2. CDR1 and CDR2 (germline): MNHNY, SVGAGI (reference sequence). The CDR3 covers 18 residues. CDR3 DNA sequence: TGTGCCAACAGTGGCAGGATGTCTAGCGGGAGCCCGGGCAACGAGCAGTACTTC. This encodes CANSGRMSSGSPGNEQYF.

The genes are TRBV12-3 or TRBV12-4 and TRBJ2-5; the match to TRBD1 covers 7 bases. Trimming at V came to 5 bases and at J to 5 bases, leaving 11 bases not matched to a gene. This CDR3 spans 15 amino acids. The CDR3 is CASSLGTERRETQYF. In nucleotides, the CDR3 is TGTGCCAGCAGTCTAGGGACAGAACGACGTGAGACCCAGTACTTC.

CDR3 in DNA: TGTGCCAGCAACGAGGGGTTAGCGGGAGTTTACCAAGAGACCCAGTACTTC. Translation gives CASNEGLAGVYQETQYF. The V gene is TRBV11-2, the J gene TRBJ2-5, with 9 bases that match TRBD2. CDR3 size: 17 residues. The trim removed 7 bases at V and 0 bases at J, leaving 12 bases unmatched. In germline, CDR1 is SGHAT, CDR2 FQNNGV.

This clonotype was detected a few times. V gene TRBV11-2 combines with J gene TRBJ2-5; no definite D call. V was trimmed by 4 bases and J by 7 bases, leaving 13 bases between them. The CDR3 runs to 13 residues. Germline CDR1 SGHAT, CDR2 FQNNGV. The CDR3 coding sequence is TGTGCCAGCAGCTATAACAGCCATGGGACCCAGTACTTC. Protein: CASSYNSHGTQYF.

This clonotype was observed a few times. The chain links TRBV28 to TRBJ2-5; the D call may be TRBD1 or TRBD2 (5 bases each). Per germline, CDR1 MDHEN and CDR2 SYDVKM. CDR3 length: 13 amino acids. The V end lost 9 bases, the J end lost 1 base, and 12 bases lay between the germline ends. The CDR3 nucleotides read TGTGCCAGTGAGGGGCAGGCCCAAGAGACCCAGTACTTC. This codes for CASEGQAQETQYF.

CDR3 sequence (DNA): TGTGCCAGCAGCCTCGACAGGGGGTTTTACAATGAGCAGTTCTTC. Encoded protein: CASSLDRGFYNEQFF. This chain connects TRBV5-5 to TRBJ2-1, with 9 positions matching TRBD1. The CDR3 has 15 residues. Trimming at V came to 4 bases and at J to 4 bases, leaving 6 bases not matched to a gene. Looked up from germline, CDR1 is SGHKS and CDR2 is YYEKEE (reference sequence).

This clonotype was seen many times. V is TRBV11-3 and J is TRBJ2-7, with a weak D call TRBD1 (6 bases). Germline loops: CDR1 SGHNT, CDR2 YENEEA. The CDR3 is 16 residues long. Trimming left V 0 bases short and J 4 bases short, with 16 bases between. CDR3 nucleotides: TGTGCCAGCAGCTTAGATCAGGGACACCCGATGTACGAGCAGTACTTC. This translates into CASSLDQGHPMYEQYF. Together with reference TRBV11-3 and TRBJ2-7, the CDR3 gives the full variable domain: EAGVVQSPRYKIIEKKQPVAFWCNPISGHNTLYWYLQNLGQGPELLIRYENEEAVDDSQLPKDRFSAERLKGVDSTLKIQPAELGDSAVYLCASSLDQGHPMYEQYFGPGTRLTVT.

A word on this clonotype: This may arise from a read error, as a much more abundant clone is one base away. The chain carries TRBV10-3 and TRBJ2-7; D unclear. The CDR3 runs to 14 residues. Germline CDR1 is ENHRY and CDR2 is SYGVKD. The DNA for the CDR3 is TGTGCCTTCAGTGAGAGCGAGTTATACTACGAGCAGTACTTC. It specifies CAFSESELYYEQYF.

This clonotype was counted between two and nine times. The chain combines TRBV11-2 with TRBJ1-1; D gene unclear. Germline CDR1 is SGHAT and CDR2 is FQNNGV. V was clipped by 3 bases and J by 0 bases, with 14 bases between them. CDR3 size: 16 residues. CDR3 nucleotides: TGTGCCAGCAGCTTGCGAAGGCAGGCGGTGAACACTGAAGCTTTCTTT. This codes for CASSLRRQAVNTEAFF.

Turning to this clonotype: A much larger clone sits a single nucleotide away, making a read error possible. The chain is built from TRBV29-1 and TRBJ1-1; TRBD1 aligns across 8 bases. The V and J ends lost 5 bases and 1 base, in that order; junction bases with no gene match: 9. Germline-derived CDR1 and CDR2 are SQVTM and ANQGSEA. CDR3 size: 15 residues. DNA of the CDR3: TGCAGCGTTCAGGGGGCCTGGATGGAGAACACTGAAGCTTTCTTT. Translated: CSVQGAWMENTEAFF.

This clonotype was seen a single time. The CDR3 nucleotides are TGTGCCAGCAGCTGGAACAGGGCTCGGTCGGGCACAGATACGCAGTATTTT. Amino acids: CASSWNRARSGTDTQYF. V usage is TRBV11-1 and J usage is TRBJ2-3; possibly TRBD1 for D (6 bases). Trimming cost V 4 bases and J 1 base, with 18 bases left between them. The CDR3 loop spans 17 amino acids. Germline V CDR1 and CDR2: SGHAT, FQDESV (reference sequence).

This clonotype occurred once. The CDR3 carries no conserved terminal phenylalanine or tryptophan, so it likely arises from a read error. The rearrangement uses TRBV7-9 and TRBJ2-3, with 8 bases fitting TRBD1. V gave up 6 bases and J gave up 2 bases; unmatched junction bases: 7. This CDR3 contains 15 residues. The germline CDR1 and CDR2 sequences are SEHNR and FQNEAQ (reference sequence). The DNA for the CDR3 is TGTGCCAGCAGTTCCGGGACAGGATTCACAGATACGCAGTATTAT. Its translation: CASSSGTGFTDTQYY.

The V call is TRBV11-2, the J call TRBJ1-6; D not certain. CDR1 and CDR2 (germline): SGHAT, FQNNGV. The CDR3 extends over 15 amino acids. The chain's CDR3 is CPCSLARAPGSPLHF. CDR3 DNA sequence: TGTCCCTGCAGCTTAGCCCGGGCGCCGGGTTCACCCCTCCACTTT.

The chain recombines TRBV12-3 or TRBV12-4 with TRBJ2-3, with a possible D match to TRBD2 (6 bases). The CDR3 runs to 16 residues. Deletions cut 4 bases from V and 2 bases from J, with 16 bases between. CDR3 region: CASSSMAGTITDTQYF. CDR3 nucleotides: TGTGCCAGCAGTTCCATGGCGGGGACCATCACAGATACGCAGTATTTT.

A note on this clonotype: Because it lacks the conserved phenylalanine or tryptophan at the end, this CDR3 is likely a read error. The DNA is omitted, as the CDR3 cannot be located on it reliably, and the CDR3 follows TCRdb's listing. The chain has TRBV10-3 and TRBJ2-7; the table's TRBD2 call for D was not verified on the DNA. CDR1 is ENHRY and CDR2 is SYGVKD in the germline V gene. The CDR3 is 15 residues long, ends included. The CDR3 spells CAISEIRLRTYEEYL.

As for this clonotype: Here the CDR3 omits its conserved ending phenylalanine or tryptophan, so a read error is the likely source. The chain is built from TRBV6-6 and TRBJ2-1, with TRBD1 matching 7 bases. The CDR3 length is 17 residues. Germline loops: CDR1 MNHNY, CDR2 SVGAGI (reference sequence). CDR3 DNA: TGTGCCAGCAGTTACTCCGCGGCCAGGGGGATCTACAATAAGCAGTTCATC. Translation: CASSYSAARGIYNKQFI.

The gene calls are TRBV12-5 and TRBJ2-1; D not certain. Germline CDR1 is LGHNT and CDR2 is FRNRAP. This CDR3 region has 13 residues. Trimming took off 5 bases at V and 6 bases at J, with 11 bases between the two ends. The CDR3 region has the DNA TGTGCTAGTGGTCCCCGTTACTCCAATGAGCAGTTCTTC. Encoded protein: CASGPRYSNEQFF.

On this clonotype: The junction departs from germline at one end; a sequencing error may be responsible. The rearrangement joins TRBV6-6 to TRBJ1-4; D might be TRBD1 (5 bases). The CDR3 has 15 amino acids. Germline values: CDR1 MNHNY, CDR2 SVGAGI (reference sequence). CDR3 amino acids: CASGYLGTANEKLFF. The CDR3 nucleotides read TGTGCCAGCGGTTACCTCGGGACGGCTAATGAAAAACTGTTTTTT.

With regard to this clonotype: Compared with germline, one end of the junction differs, possibly owing to a read error. V is TRBV11-2 and J is TRBJ2-1; 8 bases fit TRBD2. This CDR3 has 16 amino acids. The V gene's germline CDR1 is SGHAT and CDR2 FQNNGV. CDR3 sequence (DNA): TGTGCCGGCAGCTTAGGTCCGGGACTAGAGTCCAATGAGCGGTTCTTC. Protein: CAGSLGPGLESNERFF.

This clonotype has more than one count but fewer than ten. The chain links TRBV10-3 to TRBJ2-3; D is unresolved. Germline CDR1 is ENHRY and CDR2 is SYGVKD. V gave up 8 bases and J gave up 4 bases, with 10 bases separating them. CDR3 length: 12 residues. The CDR3 region is CAIAAIADTQYF. In DNA, the CDR3 is TGTGCCATCGCTGCCATCGCAGATACGCAGTATTTT.

This clonotype has at least ten counts. The chain carries TRBV6-5 and TRBJ1-1; a possible D gene is TRBD1 (6 bases). CDR1 and CDR2 (germline): MNHEY, SVGAGI. V shed 7 bases and J shed 5 bases, with 17 bases lying between them. The CDR3 has 14 residues. The CDR3 reads CASKMTGRETEAFF. The CDR3 nucleotides read TGTGCCAGCAAAATGACAGGTAGAGAGACTGAAGCTTTCTTT.

Details on this clonotype: This may be a read error: a much more frequent sequence differs by one nucleotide. The chain carries TRBV5-1 and TRBJ2-3, with D maybe TRBD1 (7 bases). The CDR3 loop spans 14 amino acids. Germline V gene data show CDR1 as SGHRS and CDR2 as YFSETQ. DNA of the CDR3: TGCGCCAGCAGCTTCGGTGGAGGGACAGATATGCAGTATTTT. Protein product: CASSFGGGTDMQYF.

This clonotype was observed many times. This chain connects TRBV4-2 to TRBJ1-2, with D perhaps TRBD1 (6 bases). The CDR3 length is 14 residues. The V end lost 3 bases, the J end lost 8 bases, and 16 bases lay between the germline ends. Germline-derived CDR1 and CDR2 are LGHNA and YNFKEQ. The CDR3 protein is CASSQEAGGQGYTF. CDR3 DNA: TGTGCCAGCAGCCAGGAGGCGGGGGGCCAAGGCTACACCTTC.

This clonotype was detected ten times or more. V gene TRBV6-2 or TRBV6-3 combines with J gene TRBJ2-7, with no clear D. V shed 9 bases and J shed 0 bases, with 18 bases lying between them. Germline V gene lookup returns CDR1 MNHEY and CDR2 SVGEGT. The CDR3 loop spans 15 amino acids. The CDR3 here is CASTESIRDSYEQYF. The CDR3 DNA sequence: TGTGCCAGTACCGAGTCGATTCGAGACTCCTACGAGCAGTACTTC.